This passage covers 4 T cell receptor beta chains from one sample sequenced in a study of CXCR3-negative and CXCR3-positive naive CD8 T cells. It was by 5' RACE with UMI labels that the TRB cDNA libraries were prepared. TCRdb derives one entry per CDR3 protein from the 5' RACE reads, leaving out DNA. The sample holds around 63,000 distinct CDR3 sequences. Study results and limitations: The TRB CDR3s that CXCR3-positive naive cells carried were more hydrophobic than those of CXCR3-negative naive cells.

The antigens for these receptors are not known. The sample was naive CXCR3+ CD8+ T cells from blood. Subset reported: CD45RO-CCR7+CD27+CD95- naive CD8+ T cells expressing CXCR3 (TNR3+). The receptor set was obtained from a human donor in good health. Some clones in this sample may be carry-over from other donors' samples.

The rearrangement uses TRBV29-1 and TRBJ2-1; TCRdb returns TRBD2, unconfirmable since there is no DNA. Germline loops: CDR1 SQVTM, CDR2 ANQGSEA. This CDR3 is built from 17 residues. CDR3 protein: CSVGGPGLAGKLGEQFF.

The V gene is TRBV6-6, the J gene TRBJ2-7; as DNA is missing, the TRBD2 call by TCRdb cannot be tested. Germline CDR1 reads MNHNY; CDR2 reads SVGAGI (reference sequence). The CDR3 extends over 13 amino acids. CDR3 region: CASSLAGYYEQYF.

This sequence joins TRBV20-1 and TRBJ2-5; TCRdb returns TRBD2, unconfirmable since there is no DNA. Germline values: CDR1 DFQATT, CDR2 SNEGSKA (reference sequence). This CDR3 has 17 amino acids. CDR3 protein: CSARPLTSGEYQETQYF.

The chain's CDR3 is CATSETGAQPGANVLTF. The chain recombines TRBV5-1 with TRBJ2-6; TCRdb outputs TRBD1, but without DNA this stays unchecked. CDR1 is SGHRS, CDR2 YFSETQ, per germline. This CDR3 is built from 17 residues.